This T cell receptor beta chain is from a study of PD-1 blockade in classical Hodgkin lymphoma (dated by TCRdb to 2020 to 2022). At the level of the whole study: Nivolumab dosing was 3 mg/kg intravenously every 2 weeks, continuing until either disease progression or unacceptable toxicity. The study used CyTOF and TCR beta sequencing to define a peripheral blood immune signature of response to PD-1 blockade in classical Hodgkin lymphoma.

What this sample's time point label stands for: cycle 2 day 1 (C2D1) of nivolumab. Relapse after autologous stem cell transplantation had occurred in all trial patients, and cohorts A, B and C were distinguished by prior brentuximab vedotin exposure. The trial cohort was composed of 55 to 65 patients with relapsed/refractory classical Hodgkin lymphoma, for whom complete response, partial response or progressive disease was recorded as best overall response. In the multi-cohort phase II CheckMate 205 trial, trial patients received single-agent nivolumab. Best overall response was determined by an independent review committee according to the 2007 International Working Group response criteria. Trial PBMCs were collected just before the start of nivolumab (C1D1) and during therapy at cycle 2 day 1 and cycle 4 day 1. Peripheral blood was collected in 8 mL Vacutainer Cell Preparation Tubes, from which PBMCs were isolated by centrifugation and then cryopreserved.

Per the germline V gene, SGHTA is the CDR1 and FQGNSA is the CDR2. The CDR3 contains 14 residues, cysteine and phenylalanine counted. Here the CDR3 DNA is all that survives: 42 bases in frame from base 1. Clipping removes 1 base from V and 5 bases from J, with 3 as the unmatched junction base count. The Qiagen DNeasy kit was used to extract genomic DNA from unsorted PBMCs and from the negatively selected CD4+ and CD8+ fractions. TCR beta CDR3 regions were amplified by immunoSEQ multiplex PCR using primers annealing to V and J segments. A synthetic immune receptor repertoire was used to minimize amplification bias, and any remaining bias was removed computationally after sequencing. As for the authors' bioinformatics: Custom Python scripts were used to quantify repertoire diversity as the Shannon entropy index. The unsorted, CD4+ and CD8+ repertoires were each analyzed separately, with the exception of combined analyses, where CD4+ and CD8+ sequences were merged in silico. Clonal expansion was defined as at least a 2-fold frequency increase after treatment relative to C1D1, with a pseudocount of 0.5 for undetected baseline clones. Singleton clones were defined as clones with 0 or 1 copy at C1D1, and non-singleton clones were defined as clones with 2 or more copies. Clones expanded in unsorted samples were assigned a CD4+, CD8+ or unknown annotation through matching of protein sequences in sorted samples from the same patient. Diversity changes from C1D1 to C4D1 were tested in paired samples using Wilcoxon tests. TCRdb provides this immuneACCESS table in a form limited to in-frame rearrangements. Some clones are lacking; in checked studies, under half of them reflect an unresolved V gene, and why the rest are absent is not known. The V and J calls and clone size were taken over from that table, and D and trimming were inferred from the DNA. The sample table lists just over 25,000 clones, roughly 65% of them with a count of one. In total, the top ten clones hold approximately 10% of the sample.

Results the study describes overall, beyond this receptor: Newly diagnosed patients were reported to have lower baseline TCR diversity than healthy donors, and relapsed/refractory patients were reported to have lower baseline TCR diversity still. The study was limited to a single clinical trial cohort, and causes of repertoire differences, possibly disease activity or prior therapy, remained undefined. Baseline diversity similar to that of newly diagnosed patients was observed in trial patients achieving complete response, whereas significantly lower diversity was observed in partial responders and progressors. By C4D1, a significant rise was seen in CD4+ TCR diversity but not in CD8+ TCR diversity (p=0.0027 vs p=0.16), and the rise was most apparent among complete responders (p=0.02). Diversity was lower in patients who began nivolumab less than 1 year after ASCT, so these patients were left out of later analyses to avoid confounding by immune reconstitution.

A note on this clone: Its antigen remains unidentified. The input lacks base qualities; no much larger clone sits a single base away.

Recombination linked TRBV7-2 to TRBJ2-7, with 9 junctional bases fitting TRBD2. Sequenced here: peripheral blood mononuclear cells (PBMCs), sampled before the second cycle of nivolumab. The clonotype originates from a human donor with classical Hodgkin lymphoma. The CDR3 reads as follows: CASSLELAGHEQYF. DNA sequence: TGTGCCAGCAGCTTAGAACTAGCGGGCCACGAGCAGTACTTC.